Listed below are T cell receptor beta chains from one sample, sequenced in a study of blood T cell repertoires in COVID-19. The method was immunoSEQ multiplex PCR; TCRdb's version includes in-frame clones alone and lacks a portion of them. Of more than 85,000 clones in the sample, around 84% were seen once. The sample was peripheral blood. Every receptor here comes from a woman aged 80 or over with active or convalescent COVID-19. Each CDR3 is given with its conserved first and last residue. Fields, in order: J gene, clone size, V gene, D gene, CDR3 DNA, CDR3 protein. The D gene is left open where the match is weak. Expanded clones get a size class; other rows say once, few or many, or leave the size out.

>TRBJ2-7|NA|TRBV27|TRBD1
TGTGCCAGCAGCTTCCGGGACAGGGTCTACGAGCAGTACTTC
CASSFRDRVYEQYF
>TRBJ2-2|NA|TRBV18|TRBD1
TGTGCCAGCTCACCACCGGACAGGGGGCATAGGACCGGGGAGCTGTTTTTT
CASSPPDRGHRTGELFF
>TRBJ2-3|NA|TRBV6-1|NA
TGTGCCAGCAGTGAACGGGACACAGCCACAGATACGCAGTATTTT
CASSERDTATDTQYF
>TRBJ2-7|NA|TRBV24-1|NA
TGTGCCACCAGTGATCTCCACGAGCAGTACTTC
CATSDLHEQYF
>TRBJ1-1|NA|TRBV9|NA
TGTGCCAGCAGCGTAGCTCTGAACACTGAAGCTTTCTTT
CASSVALNTEAFF
>TRBJ2-2|few|TRBV27|NA
TGTGCCAGCAGCTCTAGGACATGGACCGGGGAGCTGTTTTTT
CASSSRTWTGELFF
>TRBJ2-5|NA|TRBV5-6|TRBD2
TGTGCCAGCGAACGACTAGCGTACCAAGAGACCCAGTACTTC
CASERLAYQETQYF
>TRBJ2-1|NA|TRBV4-1|TRBD2
TGCGCCAGCAGCCTCGGCGCTGTTAGCGGGTTTCTCTCCTACAATGAGCAGTTCTTC
CASSLGAVSGFLSYNEQFF
>TRBJ1-1|NA|TRBV24-1|NA
TGTGCCACCAGTGCCTTACACAGCACTGAAGCTTTCTTT
CATSALHSTEAFF
>TRBJ2-3|NA|TRBV4-1|NA
TGCGCCAGCAGCCAAGGGCCGGGAGATACGCAGTATTTT
CASSQGPGDTQYF
>TRBJ2-1|NA|TRBV5-4|TRBD1
TGTGCCAGCAGCTTGGAACCTCAGGGGGCGATAGGGCAGTTCTTC
CASSLEPQGAIGQFF
>TRBJ1-1|NA|TRBV10-2|NA
TGCGCCAGCAGTGATATGAACACTGAAGCTTTCTTT
CASSDMNTEAFF
>TRBJ1-4|NA|TRBV28|TRBD1
TGTGCCAGCAGTTGGGGGACAGGGGAGACTGAAAAACTGTTTTTT
CASSWGTGETEKLFF
>TRBJ2-1|NA|TRBV2|TRBD2
TGTGCCAGCAGTTTGGGACTAGCGGGACGGAATGAGCAGTTCTTC
CASSLGLAGRNEQFF
>TRBJ2-4|NA|TRBV9|NA
TGTGCCAGCAGCGTAGAAGCTGCAGCCAAAAACATTCAGTACTTC
CASSVEAAAKNIQYF
>TRBJ2-7|large|TRBV14|NA
TGTGCCAGCAGCCGCAACAGGGTCGAGCAGTACTTC
CASSRNRVEQYF
>TRBJ2-1|NA|TRBV2|TRBD1
TGTGCCAGCAGTTGGGACAGCAGCTACAATGAGCAGTTCTTC
CASSWDSSYNEQFF
>TRBJ2-7|NA|TRBV3-1/TRBV3-2|NA
TGTGCCAGCAGCCAGGATCAGGGGACTACCTACGAGCAGTACTTC
CASSQDQGTTYEQYF
>TRBJ2-1|NA|TRBV5-1|TRBD2
TGCGCCAGCCGACTAGCGGATTACAATGAGCAGTTCTTC
CASRLADYNEQFF
>TRBJ2-3|NA|TRBV10-3|TRBD2
TGTGCCATCAGTGAGTCGCCTAGCGGGAGTGCAGATACGCAGTATTTT
CAISESPSGSADTQYF
>TRBJ2-7|NA|TRBV10-3|TRBD2
TGTGCCACCACGGGACTAGCGGGAGGTTCCTACGAGCAGTACTTC
CATTGLAGGSYEQYF
>TRBJ1-6|NA|TRBV19|NA
TGTGCCAGTAATGGGCCAATAAAAAACAGGGTACTAGACTATAATTCACCCCTCCACTTT
CASNGPIKNRVLDYNSPLHF
>TRBJ2-7|NA|TRBV5-5|NA
TGTGCCAGCAGCCCCGTAGACACGAGCTCCTACGAGCAGTACTTC
CASSPVDTSSYEQYF
>TRBJ1-1|NA|TRBV7-2|NA
TGTGCCAGCAGCTCACAGGGTTTCGTAGCTTTCTTT
CASSSQGFVAFF
>TRBJ2-3|NA|TRBV2|TRBD2
TGTGCCAGCAGTACCCCTAGCAGAGGACTAGCGGGAGAGACATCCACAGATACGCAGTATTTT
CASSTPSRGLAGETSTDTQYF
>TRBJ2-7|NA|TRBV7-2|TRBD1
TGTGCCAGCAGCTCACAGGGGGGCTCCTACGAGCAGTACTTC
CASSSQGGSYEQYF
>TRBJ1-2|NA|TRBV6-5|TRBD1
TGTGCCAGCCAGAACGGAGGGGGCCTTTATGGCTACACCTTC
CASQNGGGLYGYTF
>TRBJ1-1|NA|TRBV2|NA
TGTGCCACTACGACAGGTATGAACACTGAAGCTTTCTTT
CATTTGMNTEAFF